A selection of T cell receptor beta chains follows, all from one sample in a study of cytomegalovirus exposure and HLA in healthy donors. The data were produced by immunoSEQ multiplex PCR, yet TCRdb's version contains in-frame clones alone and is incomplete. This table lists about 79,000 clones. The sequenced sample consisted of PBMCs. These receptors all stem from a man aged 30 to 39 in good health and CMV-seronegative. Each CDR3 is given with its conserved first and last residue. The order of the fields is V gene, CDR3 protein.

TRBV4-3,CASSRDVGQGGSEQYF
TRBV19,CASTGTGVSYEQYF
TRBV7-2,CASSPQGRRTEAFF
TRBV20-1,CSATGRSEAFF
TRBV5-1,CASSYTGYEQYF
TRBV6-5,CASTKTGRGTGELFF
TRBV4-3,CASSQVRHYGYTF
TRBV5-4,CASSLGSGLNTEAFF
TRBV6-4,CASRGQGSHGYTF
TRBV2,CASSSWTGYEQFF
TRBV5-5,CASSWGPDEYGYTF
TRBV29-1,CSVDRADTQYF
TRBV5-4,CASSRQGSEQYF
TRBV5-1,CASSRGLAGASYNEQFF
TRBV4-2,CASSPKSHGVRGSGKPYEQYF
TRBV6-4,CASSPTGSGIETQYF
TRBV10-3,CAISEAGTAAFF
TRBV19,CASSTIGTGGEETQYF
TRBV5-1,CASSLIGSNEKLFF
TRBV29-1,CSVARDRNQPQHF
TRBV27,CASSLSLNSPLHF
TRBV5-1,CASSPTSRRRGDTQYF
TRBV4-1,CASSQYPGQGKLYGYTF
TRBV30,CAWSGGRTDTQYF
TRBV5-6,CASSLYTSTDTQYF
TRBV6-6,CASSYRGTYEQYF
TRBV6-1,CASSDQNRDWVQETQYF
TRBV19,CASSLRQGRAFF
TRBV30,CAETDRGSHEQYF
TRBV28,CASSTGTSISEQYF
TRBV5-8,CASSLQGSDEQYF
TRBV7-9,CASSLIEGTETQYF
TRBV15,CATSSGERYSGANVLTF
TRBV7-3,CASSLLPGAGGYTF
TRBV28,CASSLGGEVEKLFF